Presented here are 27 T cell receptor beta chains from one specimen sequenced in a study of PD-L1 blockade in urothelial cancer. Sequencing used immunoSEQ multiplex PCR; TCRdb keeps in-frame clones, though not all of them. Of 35,000 to 50,000 clones listed, more than 75% are singletons. Here the sequenced sample was PBMCs, taken around atezolizumab (anti-PD-L1) treatment. Source of these receptors: a woman aged 55-75 years with urothelial cancer.

This chain links TRBV29-1 with TRBJ1-1; D call uncertain. The CDR3 is 15 residues long. With 5 bases removed from V and 1 base from J, the gap between germline ends came to 17 bases. Germline V gene sequence: CDR1 SQVTM, CDR2 ANQGSEA. The CDR3 is CSVKRRHSTNTEAFF. Here the CDR3 DNA reads TGCAGCGTTAAAAGACGACATTCTACGAACACTGAAGCTTTCTTT.

The V call is TRBV9, the J call TRBJ2-2; 8 positions agree with TRBD2. Trimming cost V 0 bases and J 6 bases; bases outside gene matches: 13. From germline, CDR1 is SGDLS and CDR2 YYNGEE. The CDR3 loop spans 18 amino acids. CDR3 sequence (DNA): TGTGCCAGCAGCGTAGTTGGTAGCGGGGTCAGGGGCGCCGGGGAGCTGTTTTTT. Its translation: CASSVVGSGVRGAGELFF.

The chain links TRBV18 to TRBJ2-5; 9 nucleotides line up with TRBD2. This CDR3 contains 15 residues. J lost 2 bases, V lost 3 bases, and 4 bases had no gene match. The germline CDR1 and CDR2 sequences are KGHSH and LQKENI. CDR3 residues: CASSPTTSGQETQYF. The CDR3 DNA reads TGTGCCAGCTCACCCACAACTAGCGGGCAAGAGACCCAGTACTTC. The full variable domain, completed using reference TRBV18 and TRBJ2-5, is NAGVMQNPRHLVRRRGQEARLRCSPMKGHSHVYWYRQLPEEGLKFMVYLQKENIIDESGMPKERFSAEFPKEGPSILRIQQVVRGDSAAYFCASSPTTSGQETQYFGPGTRLLVL.

V and J are TRBV5-4 and TRBJ2-3; TRBD2 aligns across 9 bases. CDR3 size: 15 residues. V shed 1 base and J 0 bases; nucleotides not matched to a gene: 0. Germline CDR1 reads SGHNT; CDR2 reads YYREEE (reference sequence). The CDR3 bases are TGTGCCAGCAGCTTGACTAGCGGGAGCACAGATACGCAGTATTTT. As protein: CASSLTSGSTDTQYF.

This chain uses TRBV7-2 with TRBJ2-1; TRBD1 might be the D (7 bases). This CDR3 has 15 amino acids. The germline gives CDR1 SGHTA, CDR2 FQGNSA. The V and J ends lost 1 base and 8 bases respectively, with 15 bases between them. CDR3 amino acids: CASSLVVQGRYEQFF. The CDR3 nucleotides read TGTGCCAGCAGCTTAGTGGTACAGGGGAGGTATGAGCAGTTCTTC. The full variable domain, its missing parts supplied by reference TRBV7-2 and TRBJ2-1, is GAGVSQSPSNKVTEKGKDVELRCDPISGHTALYWYRQSLGQGLEFLIYFQGNSAPDKSGLPSDRFSAERTGGSVSTLTIQRTQQEDSAVYLCASSLVVQGRYEQFFGPGTRLTVL.

The chain couples TRBV29-1 to TRBJ2-3; 16 bases map to TRBD2. V gave up 4 bases and J gave up 2 bases; unmatched junction bases: 6. Germline values: CDR1 SQVTM, CDR2 ANQGSEA. The CDR3 is 17 residues long. CDR3 nucleotide sequence: TGCAGCGTTGCGGGACTAGCGGGAGGGACTTTCACAGATACGCAGTATTTT. It encodes CSVAGLAGGTFTDTQYF.

This clone turned up a few times. V gene TRBV4-3 combines with J gene TRBJ1-5; the match to TRBD1 covers 7 bases. Germline V lookup: CDR1 LGHNA, CDR2 YSLEER. J lost 10 bases, V lost 3 bases, and 6 bases had no gene match. This CDR3 contains 13 residues. In DNA, the CDR3 is TGCGCCAGCAGCCAGGGGACAGCTGGACCCCAGCATTTT. Its translation is CASSQGTAGPQHF.

The chain has TRBV27 and TRBJ2-3, with a weak D call TRBD1 (5 bases). Germline values: CDR1 MNHEY, CDR2 SMNVEV (reference sequence). The CDR3 has 14 amino acids. V lost 1 base and J lost 4, with 9 bases in between. The CDR3 loop reads CASSLYQGADTQYF. In DNA, the CDR3 is TGTGCCAGCAGTTTATACCAGGGCGCAGATACGCAGTATTTT.

There are a few counts of this clone. The chain joins TRBV7-9 to TRBJ1-1; 7 nucleotides agree with TRBD1. V lost 5 bases and J lost 6; bases outside the gene matches: 12. CDR1 is SEHNR, CDR2 FQNEAQ, per germline (reference sequence). CDR3 size: 15 residues. The CDR3 nucleotides are TGTGCCAGCAGCCCCCTCGACAGGGTGGGTTCTGAAGCTTTCTTT. Amino acid sequence: CASSPLDRVGSEAFF.

V and J are TRBV7-9 and TRBJ1-2; maybe TRBD1 (5 bases). The germline CDR1 and CDR2 sequences are SEHNR and FQNEAQ (reference sequence). V was clipped by 7 bases and J by 7 bases, with 13 bases between them. CDR3 length equals 12 residues. In DNA form, the CDR3 reads TGTGCCAGCACCTCGGACATACGTGGCTACACCTTC. The encoded protein is CASTSDIRGYTF.

The table lists this clone with a count of one. The chain carries TRBV5-4 and TRBJ2-2; D possibly corresponds to TRBD2 (6 bases). This CDR3 region has 15 residues. Trimming cost V 7 bases and J 1 base, with 14 bases left between them. Germline CDR1 and CDR2: SGHNT and YYREEE (reference sequence). The CDR3 DNA reads TGTGCCAGCGTCCGGCAGGGAGGGAACACCGGGGAGCTGTTTTTT. Amino acids: CASVRQGGNTGELFF.

The chain carries TRBV5-1 and TRBJ2-7; 13 nucleotides line up with TRBD2. V trimming: 8 bases; J trimming: 1 base; junction bases outside the gene matches: 12. Germline loops: CDR1 SGHRS, CDR2 YFSETQ. The CDR3 runs 17 residues. CDR3 in DNA: TGCGCCAGTAGGGCCGGGACTAGCGGGGTCAAATCCTACGAGCAGTACTTC. Translated, it gives CASRAGTSGVKSYEQYF.

The J gene is TRBJ2-1, the V gene TRBV19; 8 nucleotides agree with TRBD2. Germline CDR1 is LNHDA and CDR2 is SQIVND (reference sequence). This CDR3 is built from 13 residues. The CDR3 here is CSSGGGPGNEQFF. In DNA form, the CDR3 reads TGTTCATCGGGCGGGGGGCCAGGGAATGAGCAGTTCTTC.

The chain's CDR3 is CASSLNLRGRRGQVGTEAFF. In DNA form, the CDR3 reads TGTGCCAGCAGTTTGAATCTCCGGGGCCGCAGGGGGCAGGTCGGCACTGAAGCTTTCTTT. This rearrangement joins TRBV28 to TRBJ1-1, with 8 bases aligning to TRBD1. This CDR3 contains 20 residues. The germline gives CDR1 MDHEN, CDR2 SYDVKM. Trimming at V came to 3 bases and at J to 4 bases, leaving 22 bases not matched to a gene.

The chain is built from TRBV19 and TRBJ2-7, with 9 bases aligning to TRBD2. CDR1 is LNHDA, CDR2 SQIVND, per germline (reference sequence). CDR3 length equals 17 residues. V dropped 4 bases and J dropped 5; count of bases not matched to a gene: 15. The CDR3: CASSTDGPASGIDEQYF. CDR3 coding DNA: TGTGCCAGTAGTACAGATGGGCCCGCTAGCGGGATTGACGAGCAGTACTTC. The complete variable domain, with remaining parts taken from reference TRBV19 and TRBJ2-7, reads DGGITQSPKYLFRKEGQNVTLSCEQNLNHDAMYWYRQDPGQGLRLIYYSQIVNDFQKGDIAEGYSVSREKKESFPLTVTSAQKNPTAFYLCASSTDGPASGIDEQYFGPGTRLTVT.

The rearrangement links TRBV5-6 to TRBJ2-7; 9 positions agree with TRBD2. This CDR3 is built from 15 residues. Germline V gene lookup returns CDR1 SGHDT and CDR2 YYEEEE. V shed 4 bases, J shed 1 base, and the junction held 6 bases outside the gene matches. CDR3 in amino acids: CASSPRGGFSYEQYF. For the CDR3, the DNA is TGTGCCAGCAGCCCGCGGGGGGGCTTTTCCTACGAGCAGTACTTC.

The rearrangement joins TRBV7-3 to TRBJ1-1; D is unresolved. The V end was cut by 8 bases, the J end by 4 bases, with 8 bases between. CDR1 and CDR2 from the germline V gene are SGHTA and FQGTGA. The CDR3 runs to 11 residues. Written as DNA, the CDR3 is TGTGCCAGCTCGGGAGGCACTGAAGCTTTCTTT. Its translation: CASSGGTEAFF.

The genes are TRBV18 and TRBJ2-3; 8 bases match TRBD1. CDR1 and CDR2 from the germline V gene are KGHSH and LQKENI. The CDR3 is 14 amino acids. V shed 6 bases and J 4 bases; nucleotides not matched to a gene: 6. CDR3 in DNA: TGTGCCAGCTCGTTGACAGGGGACTCAGATACGCAGTATTTT. Its translation is CASSLTGDSDTQYF.

The CDR3 DNA reads TGTGCCAGCAGTTTCCTCGGGGGACCGCCTTCCTACGAGCAGTACTTC. As protein: CASSFLGGPPSYEQYF. The chain has TRBV27 and TRBJ2-7, with a possible D match to TRBD2 (6 bases). V was shortened by 3 bases and J by 1 base, with 16 bases between the two germline ends. The CDR3 totals 16 residues. Per germline, CDR1 MNHEY and CDR2 SMNVEV (reference sequence).

The chain has TRBV11-2 and TRBJ2-7; D not certain. V gave up 1 base and J gave up 2 bases, with 9 bases separating them. The CDR3 spans 14 residues. Germline lookup yields CDR1 SGHAT and CDR2 FQNNGV. The CDR3 here is CASSLVAGAYEQYF. The CDR3 nucleotides read TGTGCCAGCAGCTTAGTGGCAGGCGCCTACGAGCAGTACTTC.

This clone was seen once. The V call is TRBV7-9, the J call TRBJ2-1; D not resolved. CDR1 and CDR2 from the germline V gene are SEHNR and FQNEAQ (reference sequence). V lost 4 bases and J 0 bases, leaving 7 bases between the germline ends. The CDR3 extends over 14 amino acids. The CDR3 bases are TGTGCCAGCAGCTCGGTTGGCTCCTACAATGAGCAGTTCTTC. Its translation: CASSSVGSYNEQFF. The complete variable domain, with remaining parts taken from reference TRBV7-9 and TRBJ2-1, reads DTGVSQNPRHKITKRGQNVTFRCDPISEHNRLYWYRQTLGQGPEFLTYFQNEAQLEKSRLLSDRFSAERPKGSFSTLEIQRTEQGDSAMYLCASSSVGSYNEQFFGPGTRLTVL.

This sequence joins TRBV7-9 and TRBJ2-7; 9 positions match TRBD2. This CDR3 has 14 amino acids. CDR1 SEHNR and CDR2 FQNEAQ come from the germline V gene (reference sequence). Trimming removed 6 bases from V and 3 bases from J; junction bases left unmatched: 6. The CDR3 DNA follows: TGTGCCAGCAGTTCTAGGACTAGCGTCTACGAGCAGTACTTC. It is translated as CASSSRTSVYEQYF.

V is TRBV15 and J is TRBJ2-4; possible D gene TRBD2, 6 bases. Trimming removed 1 base from V and 3 bases from J, with 16 bases in between. The V gene's germline CDR1 is LNHNV and CDR2 YYDKDF (reference sequence). This CDR3 spans 17 amino acids. The DNA of the CDR3 is TGTGCCACCAGCAGAGGGGCGGCGGGGACCCTCAAAAACATTCAGTACTTC. Its protein is CATSRGAAGTLKNIQYF.

The chain has TRBV5-6 and TRBJ2-7; D perhaps matches TRBD1 (6 bases). Germline V CDR1 and CDR2: SGHDT, YYEEEE. This CDR3 contains 14 residues. Deletions cut 3 bases from V and 4 bases from J, with 14 bases between. The CDR3 bases are TGTGCCAGCAGCTATCGGAACAGGGATTACGAGCAGTACTTC. It codes for CASSYRNRDYEQYF.

This chain links TRBV21-1 with TRBJ2-1; the table's D call of TRBD2 was not tested on the DNA. TRBV21-1 is designated a pseudogene. This CDR3 has 16 residues. CDR3 sequence (DNA): TGTGCCAGCAGCGCTCAACTAGCGGGGGTCTACAATGAGCAGTTCTTC. It yields the protein CASSAQLAGVYNEQFF.

The CDR3 DNA sequence: TGTGCCAGCAGTTTAGGGACAGGCCTTAACTATGGCTACACCTTC. Translating it yields CASSLGTGLNYGYTF. This chain connects TRBV28 to TRBJ1-2; 8 bases map to TRBD1. V trimming: 2 bases; J trimming: 1 base; junction bases outside the gene matches: 3. The CDR3 extends over 15 amino acids. Germline assignment: CDR1 MDHEN and CDR2 SYDVKM.

J is TRBJ1-2 and V is TRBV7-2; 7 nucleotides match TRBD1. This CDR3 is built from 13 residues. The V and J ends lost 8 bases and 4 bases, in that order; junction bases with no gene match: 7. Germline V CDR1 and CDR2: SGHTA, FQGNSA. The CDR3 protein is CASEAGGGYGYTF. In nucleotides, the CDR3 is TGTGCCAGCGAGGCAGGGGGTGGCTATGGCTACACCTTC.